The 6 T cell receptor beta chains below all came from one sample that was sequenced in a study of cytomegalovirus exposure and HLA in healthy donors (dated by TCRdb to 2016 to 2017). Library prep was done by the immunoSEQ multiplex PCR assay. TCRdb obtained this table from immuneACCESS and retained in-frame rearrangements with V and J assigned. These tables miss some clones; where compared with another copy, unresolved V genes account for less than half of the shortfall, and the remainder is unexplained. Recorded for this sample are 130,000 or so clones; about 84% of them occurred a single time. The ten largest clones take up roughly 2% of the sample. Sequenced sample: PBMCs. The receptor set was obtained from a woman aged 30 to 39 in good health and CMV-seronegative.

This chain links TRBV9 with TRBJ2-7; D call uncertain. CDR1 and CDR2 from the germline V gene are SGDLS and YYNGEE. The CDR3 sequence is 14 residues long. V lost 3 bases, J lost 0 bases, and 10 bases lay in between. In DNA, the CDR3 is TGTGCCAGCAGCGCAGACGGGTACTCCTACGAGCAGTACTTC. Protein product: CASSADGYSYEQYF.

J is TRBJ2-1 and V is TRBV18, with 10 bases aligning to TRBD2. The J segment lost 14 bases and the V segment lost 0 bases, leaving 10 bases of the junction unmatched. CDR1 KGHSH and CDR2 LQKENI come from the germline V gene. The CDR3 extends over 15 amino acids. The CDR3: CASSPPGTSASGEFF. The CDR3 coding sequence is TGTGCCAGCTCACCACCAGGGACTAGCGCCTCAGGTGAGTTCTTC.

CDR3 sequence (DNA): TGTGCCAGCAGCAAGGACTCCCTTTCGAACACCGGGGAGCTGTTTTTT. It yields the protein CASSKDSLSNTGELFF. The chain combines TRBV5-8 with TRBJ2-2; D possibly corresponds to TRBD2 (5 bases). This CDR3 region has 16 residues. Trimming removed 4 bases from V and 0 bases from J, with 13 bases in between. Germline V gene lookup returns CDR1 SGHTS and CDR2 YDEGEE.

This chain links TRBV21-1 with TRBJ1-2; the D call in the table, TRBD1, was not verified against the DNA. TRBV21-1 is a pseudogene segment. CDR3 length: 14 amino acids. CDR3 DNA sequence: TGTGCCAGCAGCCGCCGGGACAGGGGATACGGCTACACCTTC. Its protein is CASSRRDRGYGYTF.

This clone was recorded once. The chain links TRBV19 to TRBJ1-1; tentatively, D is TRBD1 (5 bases). Per germline, CDR1 LNHDA and CDR2 SQIVND (reference sequence). The CDR3 totals 15 residues. Deletions cut 10 bases from V and 1 base from J, with 19 bases between. This CDR3 is CATTGRGTENTEAFF. The CDR3 nucleotides are TGTGCCACCACTGGGAGGGGTACGGAGAACACTGAAGCTTTCTTT.

The V call is TRBV11-3, the J call TRBJ2-5, with a weak D call TRBD1 (5 bases). The V gene lost 3 bases and the J gene lost 5 bases, with 13 bases spanning the gap. This CDR3 has 14 amino acids. CDR1 and CDR2 from the germline V gene are SGHNT and YENEEA. CDR3 amino acids: CASSLGRAAETQYF. CDR3 coding DNA: TGTGCCAGCAGCTTGGGCAGGGCCGCGGAGACCCAGTACTTC. The entire variable domain, with the rest obtained from reference TRBV11-3 and TRBJ2-5, is as follows: EAGVVQSPRYKIIEKKQPVAFWCNPISGHNTLYWYLQNLGQGPELLIRYENEEAVDDSQLPKDRFSAERLKGVDSTLKIQPAELGDSAVYLCASSLGRAAETQYFGPGTRLLVL.